Presented here are 9 T cell receptor beta chains from one specimen sequenced in a study of low-dose radiotherapy and immunotherapy resistance in tumors. Time point described: before trial treatment. The PCR that amplified TCRs ran for 20 cycles, relying on a constant-region primer and a V-primer adapter. TCRdb processed the reads anew with MiXCR; each CDR3 protein has one entry. The data contain roughly 46,000 distinct CDR3 sequences, roughly 10% of them seen just once; the ten biggest clones take up roughly 6.4%. The sample was PBMCs, taken before treatment. These TCRs come from a female donor with ovarian cancer.

This clonotype was found many times. The rearrangement uses TRBV29-1 and TRBJ2-1, with a tentative D call TRBD1 (5 bases). V was shortened by 4 bases and J by 4 bases, with 11 bases between the two germline ends. CDR3 length: 13 amino acids. CDR1 is SQVTM, CDR2 ANQGSEA, per germline. The DNA for the CDR3 is TGCAGCGTTGGCGTGACAGTTTACAATGAGCAGTTCTTC. Translated, it gives CSVGVTVYNEQFF.

This clonotype was seen repeatedly, ten times or more. This chain uses TRBV10-3 with TRBJ2-1; TRBD1 agrees at 8 bases. V was pared by 2 bases and J by 7 bases, with 7 bases of the junction left unmatched. Germline V gene sequence: CDR1 ENHRY, CDR2 SYGVKD. The CDR3 extends over 15 amino acids. CDR3 coding DNA: TGTGCCATCAGTGAGGACAGGGGTCACTGGAATGAGCAGTTCTTC. Protein product: CAISEDRGHWNEQFF.

This clonotype has a count of ten or more. The chain is built from TRBV12-5 and TRBJ2-2; D not resolved. This CDR3 region has 15 residues. Germline V CDR1 and CDR2: LGHNT, FRNRAP. The V gene lost 0 bases and the J gene lost 6 bases, with 11 bases spanning the gap. The CDR3 loop is CASGLVIRRPGELFF. The CDR3 DNA follows: TGTGCTAGTGGTTTGGTAATTAGGCGGCCCGGGGAGCTGTTTTTT.

This clonotype was seen many times. The chain uses TRBV6-2 or TRBV6-3 and TRBJ1-5; perhaps TRBD1 as D (5 bases). The CDR3 spans 12 residues. Trimming removed 8 bases at V and 8 bases at J, with 13 bases between. Germline CDR1 and CDR2: MNHEY and SVGEGT. CDR3 bases: TGTGCCAGCTGTGGGACGAGGGAGCCCCAGCATTTT. Protein product: CASCGTREPQHF.

This clonotype has a count of ten or more. The chain carries TRBV3-1 and TRBJ1-1; D gene ambiguous. Trimming removed 0 bases from V and 7 bases from J, with 15 bases in between. This CDR3 region has 15 residues. Germline lookup yields CDR1 LGHDT and CDR2 YNNKEL (reference sequence). CDR3 sequence (DNA): TGTGCCAGCAGCCAAGACCTCTCAGCGGCTTATGAAGCTTTCTTT. It translates to CASSQDLSAAYEAFF.

This clonotype was detected many times. This sequence joins TRBV11-2 and TRBJ2-7, with TRBD1 identical over 9 bases. The germline V gene encodes CDR1 SGHAT and CDR2 FQNNGV. The CDR3 extends over 16 amino acids. V lost 5 bases, J lost 2 bases, and 10 bases stayed unmatched. CDR3 DNA sequence: TGTGCCAGCAGCCCCCTATCTGGGACAGGGCCCTACGAGCAGTACTTC. This codes for CASSPLSGTGPYEQYF.

On this clonotype: The conserved phenylalanine or tryptophan normally closing the CDR3 is absent here, so this likely arose from a read error. This chain links TRBV9 with TRBJ2-5; D is unresolved. The germline V gene encodes CDR1 SGDLS and CDR2 YYNGEE. Trimming left V 3 bases short and J 2 bases short, with 14 bases between. This CDR3 region has 15 residues. The CDR3 protein is CASSALGIPQETQYS. CDR3 nucleotides: TGTGCCAGCAGCGCATTGGGGATTCCGCAAGAGACCCAGTACTCC.

This clonotype was recorded at least ten times. CDR3 region: CASSMGIRKETQYF. CDR3 DNA: TGTGCCAGTAGTATGGGGATTCGCAAAGAGACCCAGTACTTC. The chain recombines TRBV19 with TRBJ2-5; D gene unclear. CDR3 size: 14 residues. Trimming took 3 bases from V and 3 from J, leaving 11 bases between them. CDR1 is LNHDA and CDR2 is SQIVND in the germline V gene (reference sequence).

This clonotype was recorded many times. This chain links TRBV5-1 with TRBJ2-5, with 11 bases identical to TRBD2. With V trimmed by 2 bases and J by 5 bases, 5 bases remained unmatched. This CDR3 has 15 amino acids. The germline V gene encodes CDR1 SGHRS and CDR2 YFSETQ. CDR3 sequence reads: CASSFSGRGLETQYF. As DNA, the CDR3 is TGCGCCAGCAGCTTTAGCGGGAGGGGCTTGGAGACCCAGTACTTC.